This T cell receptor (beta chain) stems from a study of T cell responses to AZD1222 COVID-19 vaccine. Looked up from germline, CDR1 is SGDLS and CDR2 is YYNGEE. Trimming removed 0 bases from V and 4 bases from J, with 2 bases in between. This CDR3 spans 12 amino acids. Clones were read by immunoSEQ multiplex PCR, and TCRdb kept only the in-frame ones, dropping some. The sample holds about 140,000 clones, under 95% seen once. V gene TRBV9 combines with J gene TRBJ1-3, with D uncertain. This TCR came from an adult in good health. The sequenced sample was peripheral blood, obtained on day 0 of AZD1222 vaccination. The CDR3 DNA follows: TGTGCCAGCAGCGTAGGGGGAAACACCATATATTTT. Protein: CASSVGGNTIYF.